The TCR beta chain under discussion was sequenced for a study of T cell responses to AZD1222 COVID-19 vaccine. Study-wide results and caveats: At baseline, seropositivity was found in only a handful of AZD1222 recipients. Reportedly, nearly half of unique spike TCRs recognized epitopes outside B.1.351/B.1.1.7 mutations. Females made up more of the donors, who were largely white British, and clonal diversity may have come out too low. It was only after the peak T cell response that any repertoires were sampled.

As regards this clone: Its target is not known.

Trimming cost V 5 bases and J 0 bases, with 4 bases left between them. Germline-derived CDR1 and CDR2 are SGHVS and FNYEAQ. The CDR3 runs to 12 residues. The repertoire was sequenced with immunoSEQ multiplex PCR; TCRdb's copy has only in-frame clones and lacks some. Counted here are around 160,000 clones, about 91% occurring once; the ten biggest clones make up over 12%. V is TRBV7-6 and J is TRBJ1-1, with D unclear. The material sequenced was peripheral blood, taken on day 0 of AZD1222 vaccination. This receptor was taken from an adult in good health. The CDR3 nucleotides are TGTGCCAGCAGCAGGGTGAACACTGAAGCTTTCTTT. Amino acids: CASSRVNTEAFF.